These 6 T cell receptor beta chains share one sample of origin, sequenced in a study of control samples from healthy donors and cancer patients (dated by TCRdb to the early 2020s). Receptor amplification or capture employed the immunoSEQ multiplex PCR assay. TCRdb took over this immuneACCESS table, retaining in-frame rearrangements with V and J assigned. Such tables are incomplete; in checked studies, under half of the missing clones stem from an unresolved V gene, and the remainder is unexplained. This sample gives a few hundred thousand clones in total; 75% to 95% of them show up just once. The leading ten clones occupy around 6.4% of the sample. The sample taken for sequencing was PBMCs. Receptor source: a man between 35 and 55 years old with head and neck cancer.

The chain couples TRBV28 to TRBJ2-7; 9 positions match TRBD1. This CDR3 comprises 14 residues. The germline V gene has CDR1 MDHEN and CDR2 SYDVKM. With V trimmed by 6 bases and J by 2 bases, 5 bases remained unmatched. CDR3 protein: CASSRRDRAYEQYF. The DNA for the CDR3 is TGTGCCAGCAGCCGCCGGGACAGGGCCTACGAGCAGTACTTC.

The chain carries TRBV4-3 and TRBJ1-4; D perhaps matches TRBD1 (5 bases). The CDR3 is 15 amino acids. The germline V and J ends were trimmed by 0 bases and 3 bases, with 8 bases remaining between them. Germline values: CDR1 LGHNA, CDR2 YSLEER. CDR3 bases: TGCGCCAGCAGCCAAGATCGGGGGTCTAATGAAAAACTGTTTTTT. It codes for CASSQDRGSNEKLFF.

The chain employs TRBV3-1 (or the pseudogene TRBV3-2) and TRBJ1-6; D ambiguous. The CDR3 has 14 amino acids. The germline V and J ends were trimmed by 4 bases and 7 bases, with 11 bases remaining between them. CDR1 is LGHDT and CDR2 is YNNKEL in the germline V gene (reference sequence). This CDR3 reads CASSRAESNSPLHF. In DNA form, the CDR3 reads TGTGCCAGCAGCCGAGCAGAATCCAATTCACCCCTCCACTTT.

The gene calls are TRBV9 and TRBJ1-1; 12 positions match TRBD1. CDR1 SGDLS and CDR2 YYNGEE come from the germline V gene. The CDR3 extends over 16 amino acids. The junction had 11 bases not matched to a gene; V was cut back by 4 bases and J by 7 bases. The CDR3 bases are TGTGCCAGCAGCCCGGATCCGGGACAGGGGGCAGGTGAAGCTTTCTTT. This codes for CASSPDPGQGAGEAFF.

This clone showed up just a few times. J is TRBJ1-4 and V is TRBV18; 8 nucleotides agree with TRBD1. This CDR3 has 15 amino acids. V shed 6 bases, J shed 5 bases, and the junction held 8 bases outside the gene matches. Germline V lookup: CDR1 KGHSH, CDR2 LQKENI. CDR3 sequence: CASSLRQGRNEKLFF. CDR3 DNA sequence: TGTGCCAGCTCGCTCAGACAGGGGAGGAATGAAAAACTGTTTTTT.

The chain employs TRBV7-8 and TRBJ2-7; D uncertain. Germline CDR1 is SGHVS and CDR2 is FQNEAQ. Trimming cost V 6 bases and J 4 bases, with 10 bases left between them. The CDR3 sequence is 12 residues long. CDR3: CASRSWVYEQYF. The CDR3 region has the DNA TGTGCCAGCAGAAGCTGGGTGTACGAGCAGTACTTC.